The T cell receptor (beta chain) described here comes from a study of blood T cells in healthy people across ages. For the second PCR, which ran for about 6 to 11 cycles, a sample-barcoded 5' primer and a J-beta primer mix were used. A single record per CDR3 protein comes from TCRdb applying MiXCR to the 5' RACE reads. The sample has about 1.4 million distinct CDR3 sequences, roughly 60% seen once. Sequenced input: blood. The clonotype was recovered from a man between 18 and 29 years old in good health.

As DNA, the CDR3 is TGTGCCAGCAGAGGCCGACGGGAAGCTTTCTTT. The encoded protein is CASRGRREAFF. The V and J genes are TRBV12-3 or TRBV12-4 and TRBJ1-1; no firm D call. The CDR3 is 11 residues long. V lost 6 bases and J lost 8, with 10 bases in between.